The 28 T cell receptor beta chains in this list originate from one sample, sequenced in a study of blood T cell repertoires in COVID-19. Measured with immunoSEQ multiplex PCR; TCRdb has only the in-frame clones, and not every one. The sample carries about 95,000 clones, around 90% recorded once. Sequencing was performed on peripheral blood. These receptors all come from a man in his 60s with COVID-19, enrolled during active disease.

The CDR3 coding sequence is TGTGCCAGCACCGGGACAGCTTACAATGAGCAGTTCTTC. Encoded protein: CASTGTAYNEQFF. The chain joins TRBV2 to TRBJ2-1; TRBD1 matches at 7 bases. Germline V gives CDR1 SNHLY, CDR2 FYNNEI. With V trimmed by 7 bases and J by 4 bases, 4 bases remained unmatched. The CDR3 length is 13 residues.

The chain couples TRBV10-3 to TRBJ2-7; TRBD2 matches at 8 bases. This CDR3 has 15 residues. CDR1 and CDR2 (germline): ENHRY, SYGVKD. With V trimmed by 2 bases and J by 0 bases, 3 bases remained unmatched. CDR3 protein: CAISEGGRSSYEQYF. CDR3 nucleotide sequence: TGTGCCATCAGTGAGGGCGGGAGGAGCTCCTACGAGCAGTACTTC.

The J gene is TRBJ2-5, the V gene TRBV7-9, with D unresolved. CDR3 length: 12 residues. V was shortened by 11 bases and J by 0 bases, with 10 bases between the two germline ends. Looked up from germline, CDR1 is SEHNR and CDR2 is FQNEAQ (reference sequence). CDR3 nucleotide sequence: TGTGCCGCGTCCGATTACCAAGAGACCCAGTACTTC. As protein: CAASDYQETQYF.

This CDR3 is CASSPGQVNTEAFF. CDR3 nucleotides: TGTGCCAGCTCGCCGGGACAGGTGAACACTGAAGCTTTCTTT. The chain uses TRBV18 and TRBJ1-1; 8 bases agree with TRBD1. V gave up 6 bases and J gave up 0 bases; unmatched junction bases: 3. This CDR3 has 14 amino acids. CDR1 KGHSH and CDR2 LQKENI come from the germline V gene.

The rearrangement links TRBV7-3 to TRBJ1-1; possible D gene TRBD1, 6 bases. Germline V CDR1 and CDR2: SGHTA, FQGTGA. The CDR3 runs to 13 residues. Trimming removed 5 bases at V and 4 bases at J, with 11 bases between. The CDR3 reads CASSQGWSTEAFF. The CDR3 region has the DNA TGTGCCAGCAGCCAGGGGTGGAGCACTGAAGCTTTCTTT.

The chain combines TRBV6-6 with TRBJ1-5; D is ambiguous. V lost 2 bases to trimming and J lost 1 base, with 6 bases between them. Germline V gene sequence: CDR1 MNHNY, CDR2 SVGAGI (reference sequence). This CDR3 is 14 amino acids long. CDR3 coding DNA: TGTGCCAGCAGTTACGGAGACAGCAATCAGCCCCAGCATTTT. This sequence encodes CASSYGDSNQPQHF.

The chain recombines TRBV27 with TRBJ1-1, with D perhaps TRBD1 (6 bases). The CDR3 consists of 13 residues. V lost 6 bases and J 5 bases, leaving 13 bases between the germline ends. The germline gives CDR1 MNHEY, CDR2 SMNVEV (reference sequence). The CDR3 protein is CASRKQGETEAFF. CDR3 coding DNA: TGTGCCAGCAGAAAACAGGGAGAGACTGAAGCTTTCTTT.

V and J are TRBV11-2 and TRBJ2-1; 15 bases agree with TRBD2. This CDR3 contains 17 residues. V gave up 0 bases and J gave up 13 bases; unmatched junction bases: 10. CDR1 and CDR2 from the germline V gene are SGHAT and FQNNGV. The CDR3 bases are TGTGCCAGCAGCTTAGATCTAAGGACTAGCGGGAGGGGAGTTCAGTTCTTC. Translating gives CASSLDLRTSGRGVQFF.

The chain links TRBV27 to TRBJ2-2; 8 bases map to TRBD1. Germline values: CDR1 MNHEY, CDR2 SMNVEV (reference sequence). V trimming: 5 bases; J trimming: 5 bases; junction bases outside the gene matches: 7. The CDR3 is 15 amino acids. CDR3: CASSTRTGNTGELFF. The CDR3 nucleotides are TGTGCCAGCAGTACCAGGACAGGGAATACCGGGGAGCTGTTTTTT.

The CDR3 spells CASSLSWTSGRWDEQYF. The CDR3 DNA is TGTGCCAGCAGTTTATCCTGGACTAGCGGGAGGTGGGACGAGCAGTACTTC. The chain is built from TRBV27 and TRBJ2-7; 14 nucleotides line up with TRBD2. V gave up 0 bases and J gave up 5 bases; unmatched junction bases: 6. The CDR3 runs 17 residues. Germline V gene data show CDR1 as MNHEY and CDR2 as SMNVEV (reference sequence).

This chain joins TRBV11-3 and TRBJ1-4, with D perhaps TRBD1 (6 bases). Germline-derived CDR1 and CDR2 are SGHNT and YENEEA. Deletions cut 2 bases from V and 8 bases from J, with 24 bases between. CDR3 length: 18 amino acids. The CDR3 sequence: CASSLNYQDSPRREKLFF. The CDR3 DNA reads TGTGCCAGCAGCTTAAATTATCAGGACAGCCCCAGACGGGAAAAACTGTTTTTT.

This chain uses TRBV6-1 with TRBJ1-1, with D possibly being TRBD1 (5 bases). The CDR3 covers 14 residues. V gave up 1 base and J gave up 4 bases, with 10 bases separating them. Germline V lookup: CDR1 MNHNS, CDR2 SASEGT. The CDR3 bases are TGTGCCAGCAGTGAAGGGGGGGGGAGCACTGAAGCTTTCTTT. Translating gives CASSEGGGSTEAFF.

The chain has TRBV24-1 and TRBJ1-2, with D unclear. V lost 1 base to trimming and J lost 9 bases, with 11 bases between them. The CDR3 totals 13 residues. Germline V gives CDR1 KGHDR, CDR2 SFDVKD. The CDR3 is CATSDLQQSSYTF. In DNA, the CDR3 is TGTGCCACCAGTGATTTACAACAAAGTAGCTACACCTTC.

The chain uses TRBV9 and TRBJ2-2; tentatively, D is TRBD2 (6 bases). The length of the CDR3 is 14 residues. V was cut by 4 bases and J by 1 base, with 8 bases left in between. Germline CDR1 is SGDLS and CDR2 is YYNGEE. CDR3 nucleotides: TGTGCCAGCAGCCCGGGAGTGAACACCGGGGAGCTGTTTTTT. Protein: CASSPGVNTGELFF.

The chain has TRBV25-1 and TRBJ2-1; unclear D gene. CDR1 is MGHDK and CDR2 is SYGVNS in the germline V gene. The germline V and J ends were trimmed by 0 bases and 0 bases, with 9 bases remaining between them. The CDR3 sequence is 16 residues long. In DNA form, the CDR3 reads TGTGCCAGCAGTGAATATCAACAAAGCTCCTACAATGAGCAGTTCTTC. Its translation is CASSEYQQSSYNEQFF.

The chain recombines TRBV3-1 (or the pseudogene TRBV3-2) with TRBJ2-1; 11 nucleotides line up with TRBD2. Trimming at V came to 1 base and at J to 0 bases, leaving 14 bases not matched to a gene. This CDR3 is 21 amino acids long. Germline values: CDR1 LGHDT, CDR2 YNNKEL (reference sequence). CDR3 in DNA: TGTGCCAGCAGCCAAGGAAAGAGGCTAGCGGGAGGAACGAGCTCCTACAATGAGCAGTTCTTC. Amino acids: CASSQGKRLAGGTSSYNEQFF.

The chain couples TRBV28 to TRBJ2-2, with 13 bases identical to TRBD2. The CDR3 is 17 amino acids. Germline CDR1 and CDR2: MDHEN and SYDVKM. With V trimmed by 8 bases and J by 0 bases, 6 bases remained unmatched. The CDR3 DNA reads TGTGCCAGCTCCGGACTAGCGGGAGCCCCGAACACCGGGGAGCTGTTTTTT. This codes for CASSGLAGAPNTGELFF.

This chain uses TRBV2 with TRBJ2-7, with D unresolved. Germline CDR1 reads SNHLY; CDR2 reads FYNNEI. Trimming pared 2 bases from V and 0 bases from J, leaving 8 bases between. This CDR3 is built from 14 residues. Here the CDR3 DNA reads TGTGCCAGCAGTGAAAGCCGAAACTCCTACGAGCAGTACTTC. Translation gives CASSESRNSYEQYF.

The gene calls are TRBV11-3 and TRBJ2-1; no reliable D call. The germline V gene has CDR1 SGHNT and CDR2 YENEEA. V was cut by 0 bases and J by 7 bases, with 10 bases left in between. This CDR3 comprises 14 residues. The CDR3 reads CASSLEVQDNEQFF. Written as DNA, the CDR3 is TGTGCCAGCAGCTTAGAGGTCCAGGATAATGAGCAGTTCTTC. Full variable domain (rest looked up from reference TRBV11-3 and TRBJ2-1): EAGVVQSPRYKIIEKKQPVAFWCNPISGHNTLYWYLQNLGQGPELLIRYENEEAVDDSQLPKDRFSAERLKGVDSTLKIQPAELGDSAVYLCASSLEVQDNEQFFGPGTRLTVL.

This chain uses TRBV6-5 with TRBJ1-1, with TRBD1 as a possible D gene (5 bases). Trimming cost V 7 bases and J 8 bases, with 14 bases left between them. In germline, CDR1 is MNHEY, CDR2 SVGAGI. The CDR3 spans 12 residues. The CDR3 DNA follows: TGTGCCAGCACCGATAGACAGTTCGAAGCTTTCTTT. Protein: CASTDRQFEAFF.

About this clone: The same CDR3 is also encoded by other DNA sequences in this sample. V usage is TRBV29-1 and J usage is TRBJ1-5, with D perhaps matching TRBD1 (5 bases). The CDR3 has 13 residues. CDR1 is SQVTM, CDR2 ANQGSEA, per germline. With 4 bases removed from V and 3 bases from J, the gap between germline ends came to 10 bases. The CDR3 nucleotides are TGCAGCGTTGGCGACAGCTACAATCAGCCCCAGCATTTT. Amino acid sequence: CSVGDSYNQPQHF.

CDR3 region: CASSIGDRFSSSYEQYF. In nucleotides, the CDR3 is TGTGCCAGTAGTATAGGAGACAGATTTTCCTCCTCCTACGAGCAGTACTTC. The chain has TRBV19 and TRBJ2-7; D may be TRBD1 (5 bases). Trimming left V 1 base short and J 0 bases short, with 16 bases between. CDR1 is LNHDA, CDR2 SQIVND, per germline (reference sequence). This CDR3 is 17 amino acids long.

The V call is TRBV2, the J call TRBJ1-4; 9 nucleotides match TRBD1. V lost 6 bases and J lost 5; bases outside the gene matches: 4. Germline V CDR1 and CDR2: SNHLY, FYNNEI. There are 14 residues in the CDR3. This CDR3 reads CASSRGTGNEKLFF. The CDR3 bases are TGTGCCAGCAGCCGAGGGACAGGGAATGAAAAACTGTTTTTT.

This sequence joins TRBV7-9 and TRBJ1-2; TRBD1 aligns across 8 bases. The germline CDR1 and CDR2 sequences are SEHNR and FQNEAQ (reference sequence). The CDR3 is made up of 15 amino acids. With V trimmed by 4 bases and J by 5 bases, 9 bases remained unmatched. CDR3 bases: TGTGCCAGCAGCTCCTCGGGGACAGGTTATTATGGCTACACCTTC. Translating it yields CASSSSGTGYYGYTF. Complete variable domain (other parts from reference TRBV7-9 and TRBJ1-2): DTGVSQNPRHKITKRGQNVTFRCDPISEHNRLYWYRQTLGQGPEFLTYFQNEAQLEKSRLLSDRFSAERPKGSFSTLEIQRTEQGDSAMYLCASSSSGTGYYGYTFGSGTRLTVV.

The J gene is TRBJ2-7, the V gene TRBV9; 7 bases line up with TRBD1. CDR3 length equals 15 residues. With V trimmed by 4 bases and J by 6 bases, 13 bases remained unmatched. CDR1 SGDLS and CDR2 YYNGEE come from the germline V gene. The CDR3 coding sequence is TGTGCCAGCAGCCGACAGGGTTCGATGGGCTTCGAGCAGTACTTC. It specifies CASSRQGSMGFEQYF.

In its sample, this clone was seen a few times. The V gene is TRBV3-1 (or the pseudogene TRBV3-2), the J gene TRBJ2-7, with 8 bases matching TRBD1. This CDR3 is built from 14 residues. The ends lost 5 bases at V and 1 base at J; junction bases unmatched: 4. Germline V lookup: CDR1 LGHDT, CDR2 YNNKEL (reference sequence). The CDR3 DNA is TGTGCCAGCAGCACCCGACAGGGGTCCTACGAGCAGTACTTC. This codes for CASSTRQGSYEQYF.

This chain uses TRBV7-8 with TRBJ2-7; the D gene is possibly TRBD1 (6 bases). Between the trimmed V and J ends, which lost 2 bases and 6 bases, there was a span of 11 bases. There are 13 residues in the CDR3. Germline V gene sequence: CDR1 SGHVS, CDR2 FQNEAQ. For the CDR3, the DNA is TGTGCCAGCAGCTTACGCAGGGGTGGCGAGCAGTACTTC. This translates into CASSLRRGGEQYF.

The CDR3 sequence is CASRSPGDREETQYF. The CDR3 nucleotides read TGTGCCAGTAGATCACCAGGGGATCGGGAAGAGACCCAGTACTTC. V gene TRBV19 combines with J gene TRBJ2-5, with D perhaps matching TRBD1 (6 bases). V lost 6 bases to trimming and J lost 3 bases, with 17 bases between them. This CDR3 spans 15 amino acids. Germline loops: CDR1 LNHDA, CDR2 SQIVND (reference sequence).